Reported below is one TCR beta chain. Its matching antigen is unknown. The sample comes from a study of glioma-infiltrating T cells after dendritic cell vaccination. Study-wide points: Estimated pretreatment TIL content predicted outcome after dendritic cell vaccination.

Indicated time point: after dendritic cell vaccination, including at tumor progression/relapse. All glioblastoma patients lacked an isocitrate dehydrogenase mutation. Germline V gene data show CDR1 as KGHSH and CDR2 as LQKENI. V was trimmed by 3 bases and J by 5 bases, leaving 9 bases between them. This CDR3 spans 13 amino acids. The primer mix had 60 V beta and 13 J beta primers. Profiling relied on immunoSEQ multiplex PCR, and the TCRdb table lists in-frame clones only, not all of them. The sample records more than 9,000 clones, 81% being singletons. The sample consisted of blood, taken after dendritic cell vaccination. V and J are TRBV18 and TRBJ2-3, with D possibly being TRBD1 (5 bases). The TCR sequence derives from a human donor with glioblastoma. CDR3 DNA sequence: TGTGCCAGCTCACCGGGGCTAGAAGATACGCAGTATTTT. Translation: CASSPGLEDTQYF.